The 5 T cell receptor beta chains below all came from one sample that was sequenced in a study of Graves' ophthalmopathy and Graves' hyperthyroidism. Amplifying from RNA transcripts, the study obtained TCR beta CDR3 regions. HTBI primers were used in a first-round RT-PCR, which preceded a second-round multiplex PCR. Using its own MiXCR run on the multiplex PCR reads, TCRdb lists one record per CDR3 protein. The sample carries 660,000 or so distinct CDR3 sequences, more than 40% recorded once. Sequencing was carried out using peripheral blood. The source of these receptors is an adult man with Graves' ophthalmopathy.

This clonotype was counted between two and nine times. This rearrangement joins TRBV14 to TRBJ2-7, with 7 bases matching TRBD1. After removal of 4 bases from V and 5 bases from J, the junction contained 8 bases not matched to a gene. The CDR3 extends over 14 amino acids. Germline loops: CDR1 SGHDN, CDR2 FVKESK. CDR3 bases: TGTGCCAGCAGCCCACAGGGGTCCGGGAACGAGCAGTACTTC. Its protein product is CASSPQGSGNEQYF.

Note on this clonotype: This may come from a read error, since a much larger clone is one base off. The CDR3 DNA sequence: TGTGCCAGCAGCCCTCCCCGGCAGGGGCCTGAAGCTTTCTTT. Translation gives CASSPPRQGPEAFF. V and J are TRBV7-9 and TRBJ1-1, with a weak D call TRBD1 (6 bases). Per the germline V gene, CDR1 is SEHNR and CDR2 is FQNEAQ (reference sequence). V lost 5 bases, J lost 6 bases, and 16 bases lay in between. CDR3 length: 14 amino acids.

Note on this clonotype: Just one base apart from a much larger clone, this may be a read error. This CDR3 fails to terminate in the conserved phenylalanine or tryptophan, so it likely reflects a read error. The V gene is TRBV9, the J gene TRBJ2-7; 9 bases agree with TRBD2. Germline V gene data show CDR1 as SGDLS and CDR2 as YYNGEE. Trimming removed 4 bases from V and 6 bases from J; junction bases left unmatched: 11. There are 15 residues in the CDR3. CDR3 DNA: TGTGCCAGCAGCTATCTTGGCGGGAGGGCCGTCGAGCAGTACATC. Its translation is CASSYLGGRAVEQYI.

This clonotype was observed a single time. The chain couples TRBV29-1 to TRBJ1-2; possibly TRBD1 for D (5 bases). The CDR3 contains 13 residues. V was pared by 5 bases and J by 5 bases, with 15 bases between. Germline V gene data show CDR1 as SQVTM and CDR2 as ANQGSEA. The CDR3 bases are TGCAGCGTTATTCCGGGACGTGGTTATGGCTACACCTTC. As protein: CSVIPGRGYGYTF. The full variable domain, rest sourced from reference TRBV29-1 and TRBJ1-2, is SAVISQKPSRDICQRGTSLTIQCQVDSQVTMMFWYRQQPGQSLTLIATANQGSEATYESGFVIDKFPISRPNLTFSTLTVSNMSPEDSSIYLCSVIPGRGYGYTFGSGTRLTVV.

The genes are TRBV12-3 or TRBV12-4 and TRBJ2-2, with 13 bases matching TRBD2. V lost 6 bases, J lost 0 bases, and 1 base stayed unmatched. The CDR3 extends over 16 amino acids. DNA for the CDR3: TGTGCCAGCAGACTAGCGGGAGGGGCGAACACCGGGGAGCTGTTTTTT. Residues: CASRLAGGANTGELFF.